The 29 T cell receptor beta chains reported below all come from one sample, sequenced in a study of blood T cell repertoires in COVID-19. TCRdb's copy holds only in-frame clones and misses some; the assay was immunoSEQ multiplex PCR. The data hold about 180,000 clones, with about 88% observed a single time. The sequenced material came from PBMCs or T cells enriched from blood (not recorded which). These receptor sequences come from a woman between 40 and 50 years old with acute COVID-19.

A single count supports this clone. V and J are TRBV4-1 and TRBJ2-1; TRBD2 is a possible D gene (6 bases). V lost 0 bases and J 0 bases, leaving 18 bases between the germline ends. CDR3 length: 19 residues. The V gene's germline CDR1 is MGHRA and CDR2 YSYEKL. The DNA for the CDR3 is TGCGCCAGCAGCCAAGAGGAGGCGGGGACCTTTAGCTCCTACAATGAGCAGTTCTTC. Its protein is CASSQEEAGTFSSYNEQFF.

The sample holds one count of this clone. The V call is TRBV19, the J call TRBJ1-6; 10 nucleotides align to TRBD1. Germline V CDR1 and CDR2: LNHDA, SQIVND (reference sequence). This CDR3 spans 16 amino acids. The junction had 5 bases not matched to a gene; V was cut back by 5 bases and J by 4 bases. The CDR3: CASSPGDRGYNSPLHF. The DNA for the CDR3 is TGTGCCAGTAGTCCTGGGGACAGGGGATATAATTCACCCCTCCACTTT.

The CDR3: CASSSPQGANTGELFF. The CDR3 DNA follows: TGTGCCAGCAGTTCCCCCCAGGGGGCTAACACCGGGGAGCTGTTTTTT. This sequence joins TRBV27 and TRBJ2-2, with 8 bases matching TRBD1. CDR3 length: 16 amino acids. Germline V gene sequence: CDR1 MNHEY, CDR2 SMNVEV (reference sequence). V lost 4 bases to trimming and J lost 2 bases; unmatched junction nucleotides: 6.

V and J are TRBV6-5 and TRBJ2-5; maybe TRBD2 (5 bases). The germline CDR1 and CDR2 sequences are MNHEY and SVGAGI. V was shortened by 6 bases and J by 2 bases, with 13 bases between the two germline ends. CDR3 length equals 14 residues. CDR3 in amino acids: CASSQEGGQETQYF. The CDR3 DNA follows: TGTGCCAGCAGCCAAGAGGGTGGGCAAGAGACCCAGTACTTC.

The chain employs TRBV5-6 and TRBJ1-3; 8 bases match TRBD1. CDR3 length equals 15 residues. V was pared by 4 bases and J by 1 base, with 4 bases of the junction left unmatched. Germline loops: CDR1 SGHDT, CDR2 YYEEEE. CDR3 in amino acids: CASSVTGESGNTIYF. The CDR3 region has the DNA TGTGCCAGCAGCGTGACAGGGGAATCTGGAAACACCATATATTTT.

The CDR3: CASSPLAGGTDTQYF. The DNA of the CDR3 is TGTGCCAGCAGCCCCCTAGCGGGAGGCACAGATACGCAGTATTTT. The chain links TRBV7-9 to TRBJ2-3, with TRBD2 matching over 10 bases. The CDR3 extends over 15 amino acids. Germline V CDR1 and CDR2: SEHNR, FQNEAQ (reference sequence). Trimming took 5 bases from V and 1 from J; bases not matched to a gene: 3. The full variable domain, rest sourced from reference TRBV7-9 and TRBJ2-3, is DTGVSQNPRHKITKRGQNVTFRCDPISEHNRLYWYRQTLGQGPEFLTYFQNEAQLEKSRLLSDRFSAERPKGSFSTLEIQRTEQGDSAMYLCASSPLAGGTDTQYFGPGTRLTVL.

This clone was counted once. The chain has TRBV3-1 (or the pseudogene TRBV3-2) and TRBJ2-1, with 11 positions matching TRBD2. The V gene's germline CDR1 is LGHDT and CDR2 YNNKEL (reference sequence). J lost 7 bases, V lost 3 bases, and 2 bases had no gene match. The CDR3 extends over 14 amino acids. CDR3 region: CASSHTSGRNEQFF. DNA for the CDR3: TGTGCCAGCAGCCACACTAGCGGGAGAAATGAGCAGTTCTTC.

The V gene is TRBV30, the J gene TRBJ1-6, with a tentative D call TRBD1 (5 bases). The germline V and J ends were trimmed by 3 bases and 0 bases, with 9 bases remaining between them. Germline CDR1 and CDR2: GTSNPN and SVGIG (reference sequence). The CDR3 contains 15 residues. The CDR3 bases are TGTGCCTGGAGGGGGGGTTCCTCCTATAATTCACCCCTCCACTTT. Protein product: CAWRGGSSYNSPLHF.

The rearrangement joins TRBV5-4 to TRBJ2-7; D might be TRBD1 (6 bases). Trimming removed 5 bases from V and 6 bases from J, with 12 bases in between. The V gene's germline CDR1 is SGHNT and CDR2 YYREEE (reference sequence). The CDR3 is 12 amino acids. The CDR3 DNA follows: TGTGCCAGCAGGTTAGGACAGTCCGAGCAGTACTTC. It translates to CASRLGQSEQYF.

This clone appeared a single time. CDR3 amino acids: CAISPTGTGNNQPQHF. CDR3 DNA sequence: TGTGCCATCTCCCCCACCGGGACAGGGAACAATCAGCCCCAGCATTTT. The chain employs TRBV10-3 and TRBJ1-5; 9 bases are a match to TRBD1. This CDR3 is built from 16 residues. J gave up 3 bases and V 8 bases, and 11 bases lay outside the gene matches. Germline CDR1 reads ENHRY; CDR2 reads SYGVKD.

The chain uses TRBV12-5 and TRBJ1-5; D gene uncertain. Per germline, CDR1 LGHNT and CDR2 FRNRAP. The V end lost 0 bases, the J end lost 4 bases, and 16 bases lay between the germline ends. The CDR3 consists of 17 residues. This chain's CDR3 is CASGLVLGERRNQPQHF. Written as DNA, the CDR3 is TGTGCTAGTGGTTTGGTACTAGGAGAACGTCGAAATCAGCCCCAGCATTTT.

The chain combines TRBV18 with TRBJ1-5; TRBD1 agrees at 9 bases. In germline, CDR1 is KGHSH, CDR2 LQKENI. V trimming: 3 bases; J trimming: 6 bases; junction bases outside the gene matches: 3. The CDR3 has 14 amino acids. The CDR3 nucleotides read TGTGCCAGCTCACCTACAGGGGGCTCTCAGCCCCAGCATTTT. Residues: CASSPTGGSQPQHF. Full variable domain (rest looked up from reference TRBV18 and TRBJ1-5): NAGVMQNPRHLVRRRGQEARLRCSPMKGHSHVYWYRQLPEEGLKFMVYLQKENIIDESGMPKERFSAEFPKEGPSILRIQQVVRGDSAAYFCASSPTGGSQPQHFGDGTRLSIL.

The gene calls are TRBV6-6 and TRBJ2-1, with D maybe TRBD1 (5 bases). CDR1 and CDR2 (germline): MNHNY, SVGAGI (reference sequence). The germline V and J ends were trimmed by 2 bases and 0 bases, with 11 bases remaining between them. This CDR3 spans 16 amino acids. CDR3 loop: CASSYLVGDSYNEQFF. CDR3 DNA: TGTGCCAGCAGTTACCTAGTAGGGGACTCCTACAATGAGCAGTTCTTC.

The rearrangement uses TRBV9 and TRBJ2-1; 12 bases are a match to TRBD2. Germline V CDR1 and CDR2: SGDLS, YYNGEE. The CDR3 spans 15 residues. With 4 bases clipped from V and 10 bases from J, the junction kept 9 bases outside the gene matches. CDR3 sequence: CASSRTSGARGEQFF. In DNA form, the CDR3 reads TGTGCCAGCAGCAGGACTAGCGGGGCCAGGGGGGAGCAGTTCTTC.

This chain links TRBV12-5 with TRBJ2-5, with TRBD2 matching 9 bases. V was pared by 6 bases and J by 1 base, with 6 bases of the junction left unmatched. Germline V gene data show CDR1 as LGHNT and CDR2 as FRNRAP. CDR3 size: 15 residues. The CDR3 protein is CASGRQTSGQETQYF. CDR3 coding DNA: TGTGCTAGTGGCCGGCAGACTAGCGGCCAAGAGACCCAGTACTTC.

The V and J genes are TRBV7-9 and TRBJ2-7; possibly TRBD2 for D (6 bases). Germline V gene sequence: CDR1 SEHNR, CDR2 FQNEAQ (reference sequence). Trimming cost V 5 bases and J 1 base, with 15 bases left between them. This CDR3 contains 15 residues. CDR3 DNA: TGTGCCAGCAGCCCCGGGGAGGCCGCATCCTACGAGCAGTACTTC. Translated, it gives CASSPGEAASYEQYF.

The chain has TRBV30 and TRBJ2-7; 14 bases align to TRBD2. Germline V lookup: CDR1 GTSNPN, CDR2 SVGIG (reference sequence). The CDR3 is 15 residues long. V lost 3 bases, J lost 6 bases, and 7 bases stayed unmatched. CDR3 sequence reads: CAWRGGLAGVGEQYF. The DNA of the CDR3 is TGTGCCTGGAGGGGGGGACTAGCGGGAGTCGGCGAGCAGTACTTC.

The J gene is TRBJ2-1, the V gene TRBV27; the match to TRBD1 covers 7 bases. This CDR3 region has 15 residues. In germline, CDR1 is MNHEY, CDR2 SMNVEV (reference sequence). V lost 6 bases, J lost 2 bases, and 7 bases stayed unmatched. The CDR3 DNA follows: TGTGCCAGCAGGGATACAGGGGATACCTACAATGAGCAGTTCTTC. It encodes CASRDTGDTYNEQFF.

This chain connects TRBV12-3 or TRBV12-4 to TRBJ2-1, with D unclear. Trimming removed 6 bases from V and 3 bases from J, with 6 bases in between. CDR3 length equals 12 residues. The CDR3 is CASSLGYNEQFF. The CDR3 nucleotides read TGTGCCAGCAGCCTCGGCTACAATGAGCAGTTCTTC.

This sequence joins TRBV30 and TRBJ2-1; the D gene is possibly TRBD1 (6 bases). The length of the CDR3 is 15 residues. Per germline, CDR1 GTSNPN and CDR2 SVGIG (reference sequence). V was clipped by 0 bases and J by 7 bases, with 16 bases between them. The CDR3: CAWSVKQGRVNEQFF. For the CDR3, the DNA is TGTGCCTGGAGTGTAAAACAGGGACGGGTTAATGAGCAGTTCTTC.

This chain links TRBV5-1 with TRBJ1-2, with 8 bases lining up with TRBD1. There are 14 residues in the CDR3. Germline values: CDR1 SGHRS, CDR2 YFSETQ. The trim removed 4 bases at V and 4 bases at J, leaving 6 bases unmatched. This CDR3 is CASSPDRDAYGYTF. CDR3 nucleotides: TGCGCCAGCAGCCCGGACAGGGATGCCTATGGCTACACCTTC.

V gene TRBV7-2 combines with J gene TRBJ2-4, with a possible D match to TRBD1 (5 bases). Trimming removed 1 base from V and 0 bases from J, with 7 bases in between. Germline lookup yields CDR1 SGHTA and CDR2 FQGNSA. This CDR3 is built from 15 residues. The CDR3 sequence is CASSLEGLAKNIQYF. In DNA, the CDR3 is TGTGCCAGCAGCTTAGAGGGGCTAGCCAAAAACATTCAGTACTTC. The full variable domain, completed using reference TRBV7-2 and TRBJ2-4, is GAGVSQSPSNKVTEKGKDVELRCDPISGHTALYWYRQSLGQGLEFLIYFQGNSAPDKSGLPSDRFSAERTGGSVSTLTIQRTQQEDSAVYLCASSLEGLAKNIQYFGAGTRLSVL.

The CDR3 sequence is CASSGQVTREAFF. DNA for the CDR3: TGTGCCAGCAGTGGACAGGTAACCCGTGAAGCTTTCTTT. J is TRBJ1-1 and V is TRBV2; TRBD1 is a possible D gene (6 bases). Trimming pared 4 bases from V and 7 bases from J, leaving 13 bases between. Germline values: CDR1 SNHLY, CDR2 FYNNEI. The CDR3 covers 13 residues.

The chain uses TRBV5-6 and TRBJ2-1; 11 bases map to TRBD1. V lost 4 bases and J lost 4; bases outside the gene matches: 10. The CDR3 length is 17 residues. Germline CDR1 is SGHDT and CDR2 is YYEEEE. Written as DNA, the CDR3 is TGTGCCAGCAGCCCAACCGGGGACAGGGGGGCTTACAATGAGCAGTTCTTC. Protein: CASSPTGDRGAYNEQFF. Combining the CDR3 with reference TRBV5-6 and TRBJ2-1 gives the whole variable domain DAGVTQSPTHLIKTRGQQVTLRCSPKSGHDTVSWYQQALGQGPQFIFQYYEEEERQRGNFPDRFSGHQFPNYSSELNVNALLLGDSALYLCASSPTGDRGAYNEQFFGPGTRLTVL.

This clone was found once. The chain uses TRBV19 and TRBJ2-3, with D possibly matching TRBD2 (6 bases). Per the germline V gene, CDR1 is LNHDA and CDR2 is SQIVND (reference sequence). There are 16 residues in the CDR3. Trimming cost V 8 bases and J 2 bases, with 20 bases left between them. The CDR3 region is CASAPYGTGDTDTQYF. CDR3 DNA sequence: TGTGCCAGTGCCCCTTACGGGACGGGAGACACAGATACGCAGTATTTT.

The chain uses TRBV5-1 and TRBJ1-4, with 9 bases that match TRBD1. CDR1 is SGHRS, CDR2 YFSETQ, per germline. V lost 3 bases to trimming and J lost 6 bases; unmatched junction nucleotides: 3. This CDR3 is 14 amino acids long. This chain's CDR3 is CASSSTGGDEKLFF. The CDR3 DNA reads as TGCGCCAGCAGCTCAACAGGGGGCGATGAAAAACTGTTTTTT.

The chain couples TRBV5-1 to TRBJ2-2; 9 bases align to TRBD1. The CDR3 is 16 amino acids. Germline V lookup: CDR1 SGHRS, CDR2 YFSETQ. The trim removed 4 bases at V and 6 bases at J, leaving 10 bases unmatched. CDR3 sequence (DNA): TGCGCCAGCAGCCTAGGACAGGGGTTTATCGCCGGGGAGCTGTTTTTT. It codes for CASSLGQGFIAGELFF.

This sequence joins TRBV7-6 and TRBJ2-3; TRBD1 is a possible D gene (5 bases). V dropped 2 bases and J dropped 5 bases, with 14 bases sitting between them. The CDR3 has 15 residues. Germline values: CDR1 SGHVS, CDR2 FNYEAQ. CDR3 residues: CASSLRPLRGDTQYF. CDR3 sequence (DNA): TGTGCCAGCAGCTTAAGGCCCCTAAGGGGAGATACGCAGTATTTT. Drawing the rest from reference TRBV7-6 and TRBJ2-3, the complete variable domain is GAGVSQSPRYKVTKRGQDVALRCDPISGHVSLYWYRQALGQGPEFLTYFNYEAQQDKSGLPNDRFSAERPEGSISTLTIQRTEQRDSAMYRCASSLRPLRGDTQYFGPGTRLTVL.

This clone was seen only once. This chain joins TRBV4-2 and TRBJ2-5, with TRBD2 matching 12 bases. Germline CDR1 reads LGHNA; CDR2 reads YNFKEQ. The CDR3 is made up of 19 amino acids. V dropped 0 bases and J dropped 5; count of bases not matched to a gene: 13. In DNA, the CDR3 is TGTGCCAGCAGCCAAGATTGGGGACTAGCGGGTATGTTGGGCGAGACCCAGTACTTC. Translation gives CASSQDWGLAGMLGETQYF.